This note documents a single TCR beta chain sequence. V lost 8 bases and J lost 5; bases outside the gene matches: 11. The CDR3 spans 15 residues. Germline-derived CDR1 and CDR2 are SNHLY and FYNNEI. Per the original methods: The authors estimated nucleated cell counts from reference gene primer amplification. Measured with immunoSEQ multiplex PCR; TCRdb has only the in-frame clones, and not every one. The V and J calls and clone size come from that table; D and trimming were worked out from the DNA. The table has about 300,000 clones, about 91% seen once. The data stem from a study of blood T cell repertoires in COVID-19.

Material: peripheral blood. The J gene is TRBJ2-5, the V gene TRBV2, with 10 bases fitting TRBD2. This receptor was identified in a woman aged 25-40 years with COVID-19, enrolled during active disease. The DNA for the CDR3 is TGTGCCAGCTGTGGAGCTAGCGGGGGACAGGAGACCCAGTACTTC. Its protein product is CASCGASGGQETQYF.